This T cell receptor beta chain stems from a study of naive and memory T cell subsets. This clonotype appeared a few times. Its specificity is not known. Two oligonucleotides, mixed equimolar, formed the beta constant-region primer covering TRBC1 and TRBC2. Ligated cDNA was amplified by four rounds of PCR with nested alpha and beta constant-region primers and SP2. One entry per CDR3 protein results from TCRdb running MiXCR on the UMI-ligation and nested PCR reads. Of roughly 150,000 distinct CDR3 sequences in the sample, approximately 18% are singletons; the top ten hold 0.5% to 0.75%. Study observations and caveats: In CD4 and CD8 cells, diversity dropped from naive through EMRA. Possibly reflecting memory cells re-expressing CD45RA, a few larger clonotypes occurred in naive repertoires, especially CD8.

Cells stained for CD3, CD4, CD8, CD45RA, CD27 and viability were sorted into four CD45RA/CD27 subsets. V was trimmed by 3 bases and J by 3 bases, leaving 12 bases between them. The CDR3 has 14 amino acids. CDR1 ENHRY and CDR2 SYGVKD come from the germline V gene. The sample taken for sequencing was naive CD8+ T cells from blood. The sequence was collected from a human donor in good health. The J gene is TRBJ2-7, the V gene TRBV10-3; D is unclear. The CDR3 reads CAISDDQMNYEQYF. The CDR3 coding sequence is TGTGCCATCAGTGATGATCAGATGAACTACGAGCAGTACTTC.